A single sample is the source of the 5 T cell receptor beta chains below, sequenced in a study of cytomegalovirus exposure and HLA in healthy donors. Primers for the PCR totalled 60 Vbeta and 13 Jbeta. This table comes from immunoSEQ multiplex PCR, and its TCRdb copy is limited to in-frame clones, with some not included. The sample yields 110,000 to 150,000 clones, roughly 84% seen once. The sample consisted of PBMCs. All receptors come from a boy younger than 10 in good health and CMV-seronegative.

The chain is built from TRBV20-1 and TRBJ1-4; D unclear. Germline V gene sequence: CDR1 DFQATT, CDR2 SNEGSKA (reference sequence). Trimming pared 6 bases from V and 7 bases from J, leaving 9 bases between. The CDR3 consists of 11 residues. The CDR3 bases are TGCAGTGCAATTGACACTGAAAAACTGTTTTTT. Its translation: CSAIDTEKLFF.

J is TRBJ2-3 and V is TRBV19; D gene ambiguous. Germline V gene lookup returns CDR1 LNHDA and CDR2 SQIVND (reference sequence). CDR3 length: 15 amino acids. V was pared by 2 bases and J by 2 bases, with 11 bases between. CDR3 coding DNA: TGTGCCAGTAGTATATATCAGGCCACCACAGATACGCAGTATTTT. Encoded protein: CASSIYQATTDTQYF.

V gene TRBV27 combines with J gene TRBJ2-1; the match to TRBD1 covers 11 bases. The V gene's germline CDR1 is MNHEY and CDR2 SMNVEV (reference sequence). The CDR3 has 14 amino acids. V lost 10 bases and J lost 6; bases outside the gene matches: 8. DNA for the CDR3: TGTGCCACCAAAACCGGGACAGGGGGCAATGAGCAGTTCTTC. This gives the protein CATKTGTGGNEQFF.

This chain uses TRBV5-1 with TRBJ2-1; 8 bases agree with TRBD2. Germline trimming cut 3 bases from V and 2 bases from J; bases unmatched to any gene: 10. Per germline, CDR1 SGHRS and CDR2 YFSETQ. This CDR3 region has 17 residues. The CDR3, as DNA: TGCGCCAGCAGCTATATCCCACTAGCGGATACCTACAATGAGCAGTTCTTC. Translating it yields CASSYIPLADTYNEQFF. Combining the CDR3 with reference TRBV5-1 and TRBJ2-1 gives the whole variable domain KAGVTQTPRYLIKTRGQQVTLSCSPISGHRSVSWYQQTPGQGLQFLFEYFSETQRNKGNFPGRFSGRQFSNSRSEMNVSTLELGDSALYLCASSYIPLADTYNEQFFGPGTRLTVL.

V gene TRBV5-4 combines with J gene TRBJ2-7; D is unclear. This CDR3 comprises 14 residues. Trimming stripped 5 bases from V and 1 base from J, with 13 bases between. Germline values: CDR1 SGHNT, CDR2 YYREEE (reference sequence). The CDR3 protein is CASRQASRSYEQYF. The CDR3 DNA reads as TGTGCCAGCAGGCAGGCTTCCCGGTCCTACGAGCAGTACTTC. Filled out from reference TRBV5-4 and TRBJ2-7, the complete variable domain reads ETGVTQSPTHLIKTRGQQVTLRCSSQSGHNTVSWYQQALGQGPQFIFQYYREEENGRGNFPPRFSGLQFPNYSSELNVNALELDDSALYLCASRQASRSYEQYFGPGTRLTVT.